A single sample is the source of the 20 T cell receptor beta chains below, sequenced in a study of CD8 T cells in Susac syndrome (dated by TCRdb to the late 2010s). The library was produced with the immunoSEQ multiplex PCR assay. RNA was extracted using the RNeasy kit, and roughly 0.45 to 1 microgram was reverse transcribed with random hexamers. The raw public data were reprocessed by TCRdb itself: fastp quality trimming at Q25, MiXCR clonotype calling, in-frame beta chains only. Every entry covers one CDR3 protein and lists the most common genes and DNA from its rows. The sample includes about 280,000 distinct CDR3 sequences, with roughly 85% observed a single time. The ten most abundant clones make up approximately 0.11% of the sample. Input material: CD8+ T cells from PBMCs. The receptor set was obtained from a human donor with multiple sclerosis.

The genes are TRBV5-6 and TRBJ1-2, with a possible D match to TRBD1 (6 bases). The V gene's germline CDR1 is SGHDT and CDR2 YYEEEE. Trimming took 3 bases from V and 5 from J, leaving 20 bases between them. The CDR3 has 16 amino acids. DNA of the CDR3: TGTGCCAGCAGCTCCGAGGTCAGGACAGCGACTTATGGCTACACCTTC. This sequence encodes CASSSEVRTATYGYTF.

The rearrangement links TRBV6-1 to TRBJ1-5; 9 nucleotides line up with TRBD1. The germline V gene encodes CDR1 MNHNS and CDR2 SASEGT. With 5 bases clipped from V and 7 bases from J, the junction kept 15 bases outside the gene matches. This CDR3 comprises 17 residues. The CDR3 loop reads CASSPTPGQGREQPQHF. The CDR3 bases are TGTGCCAGCAGTCCCACCCCGGGACAGGGTAGGGAGCAGCCCCAGCATTTT.

This chain connects TRBV2 to TRBJ1-5, with D hard to call. Germline V gene data show CDR1 as SNHLY and CDR2 as FYNNEI. V lost 1 base and J lost 0, with 13 bases in between. The CDR3 has 17 amino acids. For the CDR3, the DNA is TGTGCCAGCAGTGAAGGGAGAGAGTTTTTTAGCAATCAGCCCCAGCATTTT. It specifies CASSEGREFFSNQPQHF. The whole variable domain, remainder taken from reference TRBV2 and TRBJ1-5, is EPEVTQTPSHQVTQMGQEVILRCVPISNHLYFYWYRQILGQKVEFLVSFYNNEISEKSEIFDDQFSVERPDGSNFTLKIRSTKLEDSAMYFCASSEGREFFSNQPQHFGDGTRLSIL.

V usage is TRBV27 and J usage is TRBJ2-1; possible D gene TRBD2, 6 bases. The CDR3 runs 15 residues. The germline V gene encodes CDR1 MNHEY and CDR2 SMNVEV (reference sequence). Trimming pared 6 bases from V and 4 bases from J, leaving 16 bases between. The CDR3 DNA reads TGTGCCAGCAGGGGACTCGGACGAACATACAATGAGCAGTTCTTC. Its translation is CASRGLGRTYNEQFF.

The chain is built from TRBV2 and TRBJ2-1; D may be TRBD2 (7 bases). V lost 6 bases to trimming and J lost 7 bases, with 19 bases between them. Germline CDR1 SNHLY, CDR2 FYNNEI. CDR3 length: 15 amino acids. CDR3 nucleotides: TGTGCCAGCAGGGCGCAGTGGGGGGGCGGGAATGAGCAGTTCTTC. Residues: CASRAQWGGGNEQFF.

This clonotype was picked up one time. V gene TRBV28 combines with J gene TRBJ2-7, with TRBD2 matching 8 bases. CDR3 length equals 14 residues. V lost 5 bases to trimming and J lost 2 bases; unmatched junction nucleotides: 5. Germline CDR1 and CDR2: MDHEN and SYDVKM. The CDR3 region has the DNA TGTGCCAGCAGTCCGGGGGGGCCAGCCTACGAGCAGTACTTC. Its translation: CASSPGGPAYEQYF.

The chain uses TRBV20-1 and TRBJ2-2, with unresolved D. This CDR3 spans 13 amino acids. CDR1 and CDR2 from the germline V gene are DFQATT and SNEGSKA (reference sequence). V gave up 0 bases and J gave up 2 bases, with 4 bases separating them. The CDR3 loop reads CSARDLNTGELFF. As DNA, the CDR3 is TGCAGTGCTAGAGATCTTAACACCGGGGAGCTGTTTTTT.

The J gene is TRBJ2-7, the V gene TRBV11-2, with 11 bases that match TRBD2. The CDR3 has 18 residues. Germline lookup yields CDR1 SGHAT and CDR2 FQNNGV. V shed 5 bases, J shed 5 bases, and the junction held 17 bases outside the gene matches. CDR3 residues: CASSLALLAGVGYDEQYF. As DNA, the CDR3 is TGTGCCAGCAGCCTTGCCCTACTAGCGGGAGTAGGTTACGACGAGCAGTACTTC.

V usage is TRBV9 and J usage is TRBJ1-2; no clear D gene. Trimming pared 3 bases from V and 2 bases from J, leaving 5 bases between. The CDR3 covers 12 residues. Germline V gene data show CDR1 as SGDLS and CDR2 as YYNGEE. The CDR3 sequence is CASSAVNYGYTF. The CDR3 coding sequence is TGTGCCAGCAGCGCCGTAAACTATGGCTACACCTTC.

CDR3 amino acids: CASSSTGQGFNEQFF. In DNA form, the CDR3 reads TGTGCCAGCAGTTCCACGGGACAGGGGTTTAATGAGCAGTTCTTC. The J gene is TRBJ2-1, the V gene TRBV27; 10 bases agree with TRBD1. V was pared by 4 bases and J by 7 bases, with 7 bases of the junction left unmatched. The germline V gene has CDR1 MNHEY and CDR2 SMNVEV (reference sequence). This CDR3 region has 15 residues.

The V gene is TRBV28, the J gene TRBJ2-1; the D gene could be TRBD1 or TRBD2 (5 bases each). Germline lookup yields CDR1 MDHEN and CDR2 SYDVKM. Trimming pared 5 bases from V and 4 bases from J, leaving 12 bases between. The CDR3 has 14 residues. DNA of the CDR3: TGTGCCAGCAGTACTCGGAGGACATACAATGAGCAGTTCTTC. It is translated as CASSTRRTYNEQFF.

This clonotype was seen just once. The chain links TRBV7-3 to TRBJ1-2, with D tentatively TRBD1 (5 bases). V dropped 7 bases and J dropped 6 bases, with 18 bases sitting between them. The CDR3 runs to 14 residues. Per the germline V gene, CDR1 is SGHTA and CDR2 is FQGTGA. CDR3: CASNSDRERNGYTF. CDR3 nucleotide sequence: TGTGCCAGCAACTCTGACAGAGAACGGAATGGCTACACCTTC.

The chain employs TRBV12-5 and TRBJ1-2; D is unclear. Trimming removed 2 bases at V and 5 bases at J, with 18 bases between. Germline V gene lookup returns CDR1 LGHNT and CDR2 FRNRAP. The CDR3 consists of 16 residues. This CDR3 is CASGLWLPIHQYGYTF. The DNA for the CDR3 is TGTGCTAGTGGTTTGTGGTTGCCGATTCACCAATATGGCTACACCTTC.

The chain uses TRBV24-1 and TRBJ2-1; 10 bases fit TRBD2. CDR1 and CDR2 from the germline V gene are KGHDR and SFDVKD. The CDR3 is made up of 16 amino acids. V shed 7 bases, J shed 6 bases, and the junction held 11 bases outside the gene matches. The CDR3, as DNA: TGTGCCACCAGCGGCCCCTCTAGCGGGGGAGGCAATGAGCAGTTCTTC. Its translation is CATSGPSSGGGNEQFF.

The chain combines TRBV19 with TRBJ1-6; no reliable D call. V lost 6 bases and J 1 base, leaving 13 bases between the germline ends. The CDR3 consists of 16 residues. Germline V gene data show CDR1 as LNHDA and CDR2 as SQIVND (reference sequence). The CDR3 region has the DNA TGTGCCAGTAGCGAGATTCGGGCGTCCTATAATTCACCCCTCCACTTT. It codes for CASSEIRASYNSPLHF.

The rearrangement joins TRBV27 to TRBJ1-1; D call uncertain. The CDR3 has 14 amino acids. The germline gives CDR1 MNHEY, CDR2 SMNVEV (reference sequence). Trimming shortened V by 4 bases and J by 0 bases, and 9 bases separated the two germline ends. The CDR3 is CASSSTALNTEAFF. In nucleotides, the CDR3 is TGTGCCAGCAGTTCCACAGCTCTGAACACTGAAGCTTTCTTT.

This clonotype was picked up one time. The V gene is TRBV7-3, the J gene TRBJ1-1; 8 nucleotides align to TRBD1. In germline, CDR1 is SGHTA, CDR2 FQGTGA. The trim removed 1 base at V and 11 bases at J, leaving 6 bases unmatched. The CDR3 length is 13 residues. The CDR3 DNA sequence: TGTGCCAGCAGCTTAAAACGGACAGGGAGGGCTTTCTTT. Translation gives CASSLKRTGRAFF.

In its sample, this clonotype was seen a few times. The chain couples TRBV7-3 to TRBJ1-5; D may be TRBD1 (5 bases). The CDR3 spans 14 residues. CDR1 and CDR2 from the germline V gene are SGHTA and FQGTGA. With 5 bases removed from V and 5 bases from J, the gap between germline ends came to 13 bases. CDR3 region: CASSLEGRDQPQHF. The CDR3 region has the DNA TGTGCCAGCAGCCTGGAGGGGAGGGATCAGCCCCAGCATTTT.

This clonotype was recorded only once. The chain has TRBV28 and TRBJ2-3, with D possibly TRBD1 on 5 matching bases. Germline loops: CDR1 MDHEN, CDR2 SYDVKM. V lost 2 bases to trimming and J lost 1 base, with 7 bases between them. CDR3 length: 14 residues. The CDR3 nucleotides read TGTGCCAGCAGTTTAGGGGCCGGCACAGATACGCAGTATTTT. Protein sequence: CASSLGAGTDTQYF.

The rearrangement joins TRBV12-3 or TRBV12-4 to TRBJ1-1, with D unresolved. CDR3 size: 12 residues. Deletions cut 5 bases from V and 3 bases from J, with 7 bases between. CDR3 protein: CASSTRYTEAFF. CDR3 bases: TGTGCCAGCAGTACCCGGTACACTGAAGCTTTCTTT.